This passage covers 5 T cell receptor beta chains from one sample sequenced in a study of preoperative IRX-2 immunotherapy in early breast cancer. TCRdb keeps only in-frame clones here, not all; method: immunoSEQ multiplex PCR. The table has under 25,000 clones, roughly 95% seen once. Treatment reported: preoperative locoregional IRX-2 cytokine immunotherapy. This material consisted of tumor tissue, taken after IRX-2 immunotherapy. The origin of the receptors is a human donor with breast cancer.

The chain is built from TRBV28 and TRBJ2-1; D is ambiguous. The CDR3 length is 16 residues. Germline V gene data show CDR1 as MDHEN and CDR2 as SYDVKM. Between the trimmed V and J ends, which lost 3 bases and 4 bases, there was a span of 16 bases. The CDR3 here is CASSFFSDPTYNEQFF. DNA of the CDR3: TGTGCCAGCAGTTTTTTTTCGGACCCGACTTACAATGAGCAGTTCTTC.

The rearrangement uses TRBV6-5 and TRBJ2-1; perhaps TRBD1 as D (5 bases). Germline CDR1 and CDR2: MNHEY and SVGAGI. V dropped 2 bases and J dropped 9 bases, with 14 bases sitting between them. The CDR3 has 14 residues. The CDR3 DNA follows: TGTGCCAGCAGTTACGGGTCAGGGTTGACTGAGCAGTTCTTC. Translated, it gives CASSYGSGLTEQFF.

The CDR3 sequence: CASSQSGRGKNIQYF. The CDR3, as DNA: TGCGCCAGCAGCCAAAGCGGGAGGGGAAAAAACATTCAGTACTTC. J is TRBJ2-4 and V is TRBV4-1, with TRBD2 identical over 10 bases. Trimming took 2 bases from V and 4 from J; bases not matched to a gene: 2. This CDR3 is 15 amino acids long. Germline V lookup: CDR1 MGHRA, CDR2 YSYEKL.

This rearrangement joins TRBV13 to TRBJ2-1; D is ambiguous. Germline V gene sequence: CDR1 PRHDT, CDR2 FYEKMQ (reference sequence). Trimming pared 5 bases from V and 8 bases from J, leaving 16 bases between. CDR3 length: 14 amino acids. The CDR3 here is CASSPTNIGYEQFF. The CDR3 nucleotides are TGTGCCAGCAGCCCCACGAATATAGGCTATGAGCAGTTCTTC.

DNA for the CDR3: TGTGCCAGCAGTTTCGAGGTTGTGAGCTTGGCCACAGATACGCAGTATTTT. It codes for CASSFEVVSLATDTQYF. The J gene is TRBJ2-3, the V gene TRBV28, with unresolved D. This CDR3 is built from 17 residues. Germline assignment: CDR1 MDHEN and CDR2 SYDVKM. V was clipped by 3 bases and J by 2 bases, with 18 bases between them.